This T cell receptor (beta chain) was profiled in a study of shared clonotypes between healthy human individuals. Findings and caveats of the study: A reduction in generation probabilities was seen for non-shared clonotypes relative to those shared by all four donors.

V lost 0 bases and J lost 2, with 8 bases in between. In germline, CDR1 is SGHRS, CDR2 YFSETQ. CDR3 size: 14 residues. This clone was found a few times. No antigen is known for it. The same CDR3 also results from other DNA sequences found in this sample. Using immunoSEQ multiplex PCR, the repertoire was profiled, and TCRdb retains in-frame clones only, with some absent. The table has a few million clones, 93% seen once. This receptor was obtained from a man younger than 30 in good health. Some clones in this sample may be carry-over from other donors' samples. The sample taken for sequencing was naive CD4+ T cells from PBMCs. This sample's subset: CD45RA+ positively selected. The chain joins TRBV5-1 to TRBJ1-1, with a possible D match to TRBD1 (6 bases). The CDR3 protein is CASSLAGANTEAFF. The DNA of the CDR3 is TGCGCCAGCAGCTTGGCGGGGGCAAACACTGAAGCTTTCTTT.